The present T cell receptor (beta chain) was sequenced within a study of cytomegalovirus exposure and HLA in healthy donors. Primers included in the PCR were 60 Vbeta and 13 Jbeta primers. Libraries were prepared by immunoSEQ multiplex PCR; TCRdb keeps only in-frame clonotypes and omits some of them. The repertoire holds around 40,000 clones, about 78% seen once, with 3.4% in the top ten. Germline CDR1 reads SEHNR; CDR2 reads FQNEAQ (reference sequence). Trimming removed 7 bases from V and 0 bases from J, with 10 bases in between. The CDR3 contains 14 residues. The source material was PBMCs. The chain couples TRBV7-9 to TRBJ2-1, with D perhaps matching TRBD1 (6 bases). This TCR was sampled from a woman in her twenties or thirties in good health and CMV-seronegative. The CDR3 protein is CASNTGSSYNEQFF. The CDR3 nucleotides read TGTGCCAGCAATACAGGGAGCTCCTACAATGAGCAGTTCTTC.